The rows below give T cell receptor beta chains drawn from one sample of a study of Ad26.COV2.S vaccination and SARS-CoV-2 variants. Profiled with immunoSEQ multiplex PCR; TCRdb holds only in-frame clones, not every one. The sample holds about 680,000 clones, around 89% seen once. The sample in question was peripheral blood, obtained in a trial of Ad26.COV2.S vaccine versus placebo. These receptors all stem from a person between 18 and 59 years old who received the Ad26.COV2.S COVID-19 vaccine or a placebo. Both conserved end residues are trimmed from each CDR3. D genes are given only for firm matches. Clone size is given for some rows only: seen once, a few or many times, or a class if the clone is expanded.

abundance: NA
j_gene: TRBJ2-3
v_gene: TRBV19
len: 13
d_gene: NA
CDR3aa: ASSTTLTMAGPQY

abundance: NA
j_gene: TRBJ2-3
v_gene: TRBV5-4
len: 15
d_gene: TRBD2
CDR3aa: ASSEARLAGGVDTQY

abundance: NA
j_gene: TRBJ2-3
v_gene: TRBV15
len: 10
d_gene: NA
CDR3aa: ATSRDGGTQY

abundance: NA
j_gene: TRBJ1-6
v_gene: TRBV4-3
len: 16
d_gene: NA
CDR3aa: ASSQAMSRTLYNSPLH

abundance: NA
j_gene: TRBJ1-2
v_gene: TRBV7-2
len: 12
d_gene: TRBD1
CDR3aa: ASSLQGAWNGYT

abundance: NA
j_gene: TRBJ2-1
v_gene: TRBV5-4
len: 14
d_gene: TRBD2
CDR3aa: ASSPPTSGYYNEQF

abundance: NA
j_gene: TRBJ2-1
v_gene: TRBV7-2
len: 13
d_gene: TRBD1
CDR3aa: ASSPDRGPYNEQF

abundance: NA
j_gene: TRBJ1-2
v_gene: TRBV30
len: 11
d_gene: TRBD1
CDR3aa: AWSVQGHYGYT

abundance: NA
j_gene: TRBJ2-7
v_gene: TRBV6-5
len: 13
d_gene: NA
CDR3aa: ASIPRGWDSYEQY

abundance: NA
j_gene: TRBJ1-5
v_gene: TRBV6-5
len: 12
d_gene: NA
CDR3aa: ASSRGGRGQPQH

abundance: NA
j_gene: TRBJ2-7
v_gene: TRBV27
len: 13
d_gene: TRBD2
CDR3aa: ASSPSSGRIYEQY

abundance: NA
j_gene: TRBJ2-7
v_gene: TRBV19
len: 12
d_gene: NA
CDR3aa: ASSIGTETYEQY

abundance: few
j_gene: TRBJ2-7
v_gene: TRBV2
len: 13
d_gene: TRBD2
CDR3aa: ASRTDPSGRYEQY

abundance: NA
j_gene: TRBJ2-1
v_gene: TRBV18
len: 13
d_gene: TRBD2
CDR3aa: ASSFTSGRMYEQF

abundance: NA
j_gene: TRBJ2-5
v_gene: TRBV5-1
len: 14
d_gene: TRBD1
CDR3aa: ASSLRTGQGKETQY

abundance: NA
j_gene: TRBJ2-7
v_gene: TRBV10-3
len: 14
d_gene: TRBD2
CDR3aa: AISQTSGRFTYEQY

abundance: NA
j_gene: TRBJ2-3
v_gene: TRBV5-5
len: 14
d_gene: TRBD2
CDR3aa: ASSPPGLAAPHTQY

abundance: NA
j_gene: TRBJ1-1
v_gene: TRBV19
len: 13
d_gene: NA
CDR3aa: ASSRYQASGTEAF

abundance: NA
j_gene: TRBJ2-1
v_gene: TRBV6-2/TRBV6-3
len: 13
d_gene: TRBD2
CDR3aa: ASSYYGGADNEQF

abundance: once
j_gene: TRBJ2-7
v_gene: TRBV7-3
len: 12
d_gene: NA
CDR3aa: ASSTEGQGYEQY

abundance: NA
j_gene: TRBJ2-6
v_gene: TRBV7-9
len: 14
d_gene: NA
CDR3aa: ASSRGWGSGANVLT

abundance: NA
j_gene: TRBJ1-2
v_gene: TRBV5-6
len: 13
d_gene: NA
CDR3aa: ASSLQGSVAYGYT

abundance: NA
j_gene: TRBJ2-4
v_gene: TRBV4-2
len: 17
d_gene: NA
CDR3aa: ASSPRAGAGDRGINIQY

abundance: NA
j_gene: TRBJ1-1
v_gene: TRBV6-5
len: 9
d_gene: NA
CDR3aa: ASRGRTEAF

abundance: NA
j_gene: TRBJ1-5
v_gene: TRBV27
len: 13
d_gene: NA
CDR3aa: ASRGGYYSNQPQH

abundance: once
j_gene: TRBJ2-7
v_gene: TRBV11-2
len: 12
d_gene: TRBD1
CDR3aa: ASSLDQGAYEQY

abundance: NA
j_gene: TRBJ2-7
v_gene: TRBV15
len: 11
d_gene: NA
CDR3aa: ATSRPAGYEQY

abundance: NA
j_gene: TRBJ1-2
v_gene: TRBV10-3
len: 11
d_gene: NA
CDR3aa: AIKGRGGYGYT

abundance: NA
j_gene: TRBJ1-1
v_gene: TRBV19
len: 12
d_gene: NA
CDR3aa: ASSIRGGNTEAF

abundance: NA
j_gene: TRBJ2-2
v_gene: TRBV25-1
len: 12
d_gene: TRBD1
CDR3aa: ASSEAGGRPELF

abundance: NA
j_gene: TRBJ2-3
v_gene: TRBV7-2
len: 15
d_gene: TRBD1
CDR3aa: ASSLGQGGPYTDTQY

abundance: NA
j_gene: TRBJ1-5
v_gene: TRBV24-1
len: 14
d_gene: TRBD1
CDR3aa: ATSDSRQGGNQPQH

abundance: NA
j_gene: TRBJ2-5
v_gene: TRBV2
len: 12
d_gene: NA
CDR3aa: ASPKGPAQETQY

abundance: NA
j_gene: TRBJ1-1
v_gene: TRBV19
len: 13
d_gene: NA
CDR3aa: ASISGHPGGTEAF

abundance: NA
j_gene: TRBJ2-1
v_gene: TRBV2
len: 12
d_gene: NA
CDR3aa: ASSGEAEGNEQF

abundance: NA
j_gene: TRBJ1-5
v_gene: TRBV10-2
len: 11
d_gene: NA
CDR3aa: ASRRAGDQPQH

abundance: once
j_gene: TRBJ1-2
v_gene: TRBV19
len: 12
d_gene: NA
CDR3aa: ASSMYRDFYGYT